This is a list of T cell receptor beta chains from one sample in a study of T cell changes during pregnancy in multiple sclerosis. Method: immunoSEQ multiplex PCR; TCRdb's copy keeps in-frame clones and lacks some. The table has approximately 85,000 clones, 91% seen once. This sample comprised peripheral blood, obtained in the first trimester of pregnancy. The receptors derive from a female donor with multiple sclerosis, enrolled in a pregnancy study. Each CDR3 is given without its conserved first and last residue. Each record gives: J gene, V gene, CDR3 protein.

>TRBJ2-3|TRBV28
ASSPTRSSTDTQY
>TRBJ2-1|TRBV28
ASRGQLYNEQF
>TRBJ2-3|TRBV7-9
ASSFPPAGVDTQY
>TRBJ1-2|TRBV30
AWSVNPTVDGYT
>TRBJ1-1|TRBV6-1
ASRQGVYREAF
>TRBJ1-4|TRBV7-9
ASSTGQATNEKLF
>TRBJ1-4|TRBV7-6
ASGQNNEKLF
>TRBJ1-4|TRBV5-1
ASSLAGQGGEKLF
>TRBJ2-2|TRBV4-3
ASSQDSVGSGTGTVGGELF
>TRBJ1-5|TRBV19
ASSPRGREPQH
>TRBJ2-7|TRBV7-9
ASSLLLAGDNEQY
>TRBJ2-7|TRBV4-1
ASSQADGTALAFEQY
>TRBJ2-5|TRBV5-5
ASSQGHGNQETQY
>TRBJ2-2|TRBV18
ASSPLPSGDTGELF
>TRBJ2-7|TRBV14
ASSQDRRGEQY